This is a list of T cell receptor beta chains from one sample in a study of blood T cell repertoires in COVID-19. Here immunoSEQ multiplex PCR was the method, and the copy in TCRdb shows in-frame clones only, minus some. The sample has around 100,000 clones, 75% to 85% seen once. The sequenced material came from peripheral blood. The receptors were sampled from a man aged 80 or over with COVID-19, enrolled during active disease. CDR3s include the opening cysteine and the closing phenylalanine or tryptophan. D genes are given only for firm matches. Clone size is stated in some rows and not others, as once, few, many or a class when expanded.

j_gene	v_gene	abundance	d_gene	CDR3aa	CDR3nt
TRBJ1-5	TRBV12-5	once	.	CASGRFPGGGVGVNQPQHF	TGTGCTAGTGGTCGATTCCCGGGGGGAGGGGTAGGGGTGAATCAGCCCCAGCATTTT
TRBJ1-6	TRBV25-1	.	TRBD1	CASSDDGDRWNSPLHF	TGTGCCAGCAGCGATGACGGGGACAGGTGGAATTCACCCCTCCACTTT
TRBJ1-1	TRBV5-4	.	.	CASSDGQNTEAFF	TGTGCCAGCAGCGACGGACAGAACACTGAAGCTTTCTTT
TRBJ1-5	TRBV18	few	.	CASSPRAGDGQPQHF	TGTGCCAGCTCACCACGGGCAGGGGATGGTCAGCCCCAGCATTTT
TRBJ2-1	TRBV27	.	.	CASSLSLAAYNEQFF	TGTGCCAGCAGTTTAAGCCTAGCCGCCTACAATGAGCAGTTCTTC
TRBJ1-1	TRBV11-3	.	.	CPTGRGRITEAFF	TGTCCAACTGGTCGGGGGAGGATCACTGAAGCTTTCTTT
TRBJ1-1	TRBV18	.	.	CASSPTGNTEAFF	TGTGCCAGCTCACCGACGGGGAACACTGAAGCTTTCTTT
TRBJ1-4	TRBV28	.	.	CASSLGGVNEKLFF	TGTGCCAGCAGTTTGGGGGGGGTTAATGAAAAACTGTTTTTT
TRBJ2-7	TRBV10-3	once	TRBD2	CAARASGKESYEQYF	TGTGCCGCCAGGGCTAGCGGTAAGGAGTCCTACGAGCAGTACTTC
TRBJ1-2	TRBV27	.	TRBD1	CASSLSGRTGVYGYTF	TGTGCCAGCAGTTTATCGGGGCGAACAGGGGTCTATGGCTACACCTTC
TRBJ2-7	TRBV9	.	.	CASSVWIAHRLVSEQYF	TGTGCCAGCAGCGTATGGATTGCTCATCGACTTGTTTCCGAGCAGTACTTC
TRBJ1-4	TRBV6-2/TRBV6-3	.	TRBD1	CASSYRDRREKLFF	TGTGCCAGCAGTTACCGGGACAGACGTGAAAAACTGTTTTTT
TRBJ2-5	TRBV2	.	.	CASRVEGETQYF	TGTGCCAGCAGGGTGGAGGGAGAGACCCAGTACTTC
TRBJ1-1	TRBV10-1	.	TRBD1	CASRDREDTEAFF	TGCGCCAGTCGGGACAGGGAGGACACTGAAGCTTTCTTT
TRBJ2-7	TRBV29-1	.	TRBD1	CSVAVTGGAGEQYF	TGCAGCGTCGCCGTTACAGGGGGCGCGGGCGAGCAGTACTTC
TRBJ2-3	TRBV5-8	.	.	CASILGGRGTDTQYF	TGTGCCAGCATCCTTGGGGGGAGAGGCACAGATACGCAGTATTTT
TRBJ1-2	TRBV5-1	few	.	CASSPPGRGIYGYTF	TGCGCCAGCAGCCCCCCGGGCAGGGGAATCTATGGCTACACCTTC
TRBJ1-5	TRBV3-1/TRBV3-2	.	.	CASSQELNDQPQHF	TGTGCCAGCAGCCAAGAACTAAACGATCAGCCCCAGCATTTT
TRBJ1-1	TRBV27	.	.	CASSLSRQGTEAFF	TGTGCCAGCAGTTTATCACGTCAGGGAACTGAAGCTTTCTTT
TRBJ1-1	TRBV29-1	few	.	CSVARTRVNTEAFF	TGCAGCGTTGCCCGAACCCGGGTGAACACTGAAGCTTTCTTT
TRBJ1-2	TRBV6-1	.	TRBD1	CASSDGQGARGYTF	TGTGCCAGCAGTGATGGACAGGGGGCGCGAGGCTACACCTTC
TRBJ2-1	TRBV3-1/TRBV3-2	.	TRBD1	CASSAPRTGGVRTIYNEQFF	TGTGCCAGCAGCGCCCCCCGGACAGGCGGCGTGAGGACCATCTACAATGAGCAGTTCTTC
TRBJ1-1	TRBV13	.	.	CASSPRTLPATEAFF	TGTGCCAGCAGCCCCCGGACACTTCCCGCCACTGAAGCTTTCTTT
TRBJ1-6	TRBV7-9	.	TRBD1	CASSPTGQTFGSPLHF	TGTGCCAGCAGCCCGACAGGGCAAACCTTTGGTTCACCCCTCCACTTT
TRBJ1-3	TRBV19	.	TRBD1	CASRRQGNSGNTIYF	TGTGCCAGTAGACGACAGGGCAACTCTGGAAACACCATATATTTT
TRBJ1-1	TRBV6-5	few	.	CASSRADEAFF	TGTGCCAGCAGCCGAGCCGATGAAGCTTTCTTT
TRBJ1-1	TRBV30	once	TRBD1	CAWEGQTMNTEAFF	TGTGCCTGGGAGGGACAGACAATGAACACTGAAGCTTTCTTT
TRBJ2-7	TRBV13	.	TRBD1	CASTMDRELGEQYF	TGTGCCAGCACCATGGACAGGGAATTAGGCGAGCAGTACTTC
TRBJ2-1	TRBV6-6	.	TRBD2	CASSRTSGGNNEQFF	TGTGCCAGCTCCCGCACTAGCGGAGGGAACAATGAGCAGTTCTTC
TRBJ2-1	TRBV3-1/TRBV3-2	.	TRBD2	CASKTGTSGHNEQFF	TGTGCCAGCAAAACCGGGACTAGCGGTCACAATGAGCAGTTCTTC
TRBJ2-2	TRBV19	.	TRBD2	CASSIPPRLAGSHTGELFF	TGTGCCAGTAGTATACCCCCCCGACTAGCGGGGAGTCACACCGGGGAGCTGTTTTTT
TRBJ2-7	TRBV2	.	TRBD1	CASSLRDSTYEQYF	TGTGCCAGCAGTCTCCGGGACAGTACCTACGAGCAGTACTTC
TRBJ2-5	TRBV7-3	many	TRBD2	CASSLTSGGTQYF	TGTGCCAGCAGCTTGACTAGCGGGGGGACCCAGTACTTC